Shown below are 17 T cell receptor beta chains from a single sample sequenced in a study of blood T cells in healthy people across ages. Then a second PCR, running about 6 to 11 cycles, was carried out with a sample-barcoded 5' primer and a J-beta primer mix. TCRdb reprocessed the 5' RACE reads via MiXCR and lists one record per CDR3 protein. The sample holds about 1,500,000 distinct CDR3 sequences; roughly 27% are singletons and the top ten take 7% to 9%. The sequenced sample was blood. These receptor sequences come from a woman aged 25-40 years in good health.

This sequence joins TRBV12-3 or TRBV12-4 and TRBJ1-2, with D perhaps matching TRBD1 (5 bases). Trimming shortened V by 4 bases and J by 6 bases, and 12 bases separated the two germline ends. The CDR3 has 13 residues. The CDR3 protein is CASSYAPGNGYTF. CDR3 DNA: TGTGCCAGCAGTTACGCTCCAGGGAATGGCTACACCTTC.

This sequence joins TRBV29-1 and TRBJ2-5, with D possibly TRBD1 on 6 matching bases. CDR1 SQVTM and CDR2 ANQGSEA come from the germline V gene. The ends were cut back, 1 base at V and 5 bases at J, with 14 bases in the middle. CDR3 length equals 14 residues. CDR3 DNA: TGCAGCGTTGAAGGTAGGGGGATCGTGGAGACCCAGTACTTC. Residues: CSVEGRGIVETQYF.

The chain employs TRBV5-6 and TRBJ2-1, with 7 positions matching TRBD2. V was clipped by 3 bases and J by 8 bases; unmatched bases: 14. The germline V gene encodes CDR1 SGHDT and CDR2 YYEEEE. CDR3 length: 16 residues. The CDR3 is CASSSALLTSVHEQFF. The CDR3, as DNA: TGTGCCAGCAGCTCGGCCCTTCTTACTAGCGTCCATGAGCAGTTCTTC.

This clonotype was observed a few times. CDR3 sequence (DNA): TGTGCCAGCACCCGCAGGAGTGGGGGACATAGGGTAGATACGCAGTATTTT. This sequence encodes CASTRRSGGHRVDTQYF. V gene TRBV12-3 or TRBV12-4 combines with J gene TRBJ2-3, with D maybe TRBD1 (6 bases). The CDR3 length is 17 residues. V lost 7 bases, J lost 5 bases, and 25 bases lay in between.

This sequence joins TRBV12-3 or TRBV12-4 and TRBJ1-2; the match to TRBD1 covers 10 bases. Trimming removed 5 bases from V and 8 bases from J; junction bases left unmatched: 8. The CDR3 runs 14 residues. In nucleotides, the CDR3 is TGTGCCAGCAGTCGCGGGACAGGGGTAGGAGGCTACACCTTC. Its protein product is CASSRGTGVGGYTF.

This clonotype turned up a few times. This chain uses TRBV12-3 or TRBV12-4 with TRBJ2-1; D may be TRBD1 (5 bases). The CDR3 covers 14 residues. With 2 bases removed from V and 3 bases from J, the gap between germline ends came to 8 bases. The CDR3 protein is CASSLKGIYNEQFF. For the CDR3, the DNA is TGTGCCAGCAGTTTAAAGGGGATCTACAATGAGCAGTTCTTC.

This clonotype has only a few counts. The chain uses TRBV24-1 and TRBJ2-1; D unclear. CDR1 and CDR2 from the germline V gene are KGHDR and SFDVKD. V dropped 2 bases and J dropped 6 bases, with 10 bases sitting between them. The CDR3 is 14 residues long. CDR3 sequence reads: CATSDSGSRNEQFF. In DNA form, the CDR3 reads TGTGCCACCAGTGATTCGGGCAGCCGCAATGAGCAGTTCTTC.

This clonotype has more than one count but fewer than ten. The chain links TRBV30 to TRBJ2-6; 11 bases match TRBD2. Per germline, CDR1 GTSNPN and CDR2 SVGIG (reference sequence). This CDR3 is built from 17 residues. V trimming: 7 bases; J trimming: 0 bases; junction bases outside the gene matches: 8. CDR3: CASYLAGGTSGANVLTF. The DNA for the CDR3 is TGTGCCTCTTATCTAGCGGGAGGTACCTCTGGGGCCAACGTCCTGACTTTC.

This clonotype has a handful of counts. The genes are TRBV7-9 and TRBJ2-3, with 7 bases fitting TRBD1. CDR3 length: 14 amino acids. From germline, CDR1 is SEHNR and CDR2 FQNEAQ (reference sequence). V lost 5 bases and J lost 3; bases outside the gene matches: 5. The CDR3 bases are TGTGCCAGCAGCAAAAAGGGACAGACAGATACGCAGTATTTT. Residues: CASSKKGQTDTQYF.

At least ten counts were recorded for this clonotype. The gene calls are TRBV7-9 and TRBJ2-1; the match to TRBD1 covers 7 bases. Trimming removed 5 bases from V and 1 base from J; junction bases left unmatched: 17. The CDR3 covers 19 residues. Germline lookup yields CDR1 SEHNR and CDR2 FQNEAQ (reference sequence). CDR3 bases: TGTGCCAGCAGCCCCGCCAAGGGACAGTCCCGTGTTTCCTACAATGAGCAGTTCTTC. It is translated as CASSPAKGQSRVSYNEQFF.

This clonotype occurred a few times. The chain uses TRBV6-6 and TRBJ1-2; D unresolved. V lost 8 bases to trimming and J lost 3 bases, with 19 bases between them. The CDR3 has 15 amino acids. Germline V CDR1 and CDR2: MNHNY, SVGAGI (reference sequence). CDR3 residues: CASRPGFLGDYGYTF. Here the CDR3 DNA reads TGTGCCAGCCGACCGGGATTTCTTGGGGACTATGGCTACACCTTC.

In regard to this clonotype: This sequence may be a read error, since a much larger clone differs from it by one base. This chain connects TRBV7-9 to TRBJ2-5, with 9 bases that match TRBD2. Germline V gives CDR1 SEHNR, CDR2 FQNEAQ (reference sequence). The CDR3 runs to 17 residues. V gave up 5 bases and J gave up 11 bases; unmatched junction bases: 21. The CDR3 here is CASSRVKGGGVTLVQYF. The DNA for the CDR3 is TGTGCCAGCAGCCGGGTGAAAGGCGGGGGGGTCACACTCGTGCAGTACTTC. The complete variable domain, with remaining parts taken from reference TRBV7-9 and TRBJ2-5, reads DTGVSQNPRHKITKRGQNVTFRCDPISEHNRLYWYRQTLGQGPEFLTYFQNEAQLEKSRLLSDRFSAERPKGSFSTLEIQRTEQGDSAMYLCASSRVKGGGVTLVQYFGPGTRLLVL.

The gene calls are TRBV6-6 and TRBJ2-2; D could derive from TRBD1 or TRBD2 (6 bases each). Germline V lookup: CDR1 MNHNY, CDR2 SVGAGI (reference sequence). V was pared by 6 bases and J by 5 bases, with 16 bases between. The CDR3 runs 15 residues. The CDR3 sequence is CASRERRGTTGELFF. DNA for the CDR3: TGTGCCAGCAGGGAAAGAAGGGGGACTACCGGGGAGCTGTTTTTT.

Note on this clonotype: A much larger clone sits a single nucleotide away, making a read error possible. The J gene is TRBJ2-4, the V gene TRBV6-5; D is unresolved. With 4 bases removed from V and 13 bases from J, the gap between germline ends came to 20 bases. Germline lookup yields CDR1 MNHEY and CDR2 SVGAGI. The CDR3 runs to 14 residues. Here the CDR3 reads CASSSTQIRNEQYF. For the CDR3, the DNA is TGTGCCAGCAGTTCGACCCAGATTCGCAATGAGCAGTACTTC.

This clonotype was counted a few times. The chain uses TRBV29-1 and TRBJ1-4; no definite D call. Trimming removed 2 bases from V and 5 bases from J, with 6 bases in between. Germline V lookup: CDR1 SQVTM, CDR2 ANQGSEA. The CDR3 is 12 amino acids. In DNA, the CDR3 is TGCAGCGTTGAAACGGGGAATGAAAAACTGTTTTTT. Amino acid sequence: CSVETGNEKLFF.

This clonotype was recorded at least ten times. The chain couples TRBV7-2 to TRBJ2-5; 8 bases map to TRBD2. This CDR3 region has 13 residues. V gave up 5 bases and J gave up 4 bases; unmatched junction bases: 3. CDR1 and CDR2 (germline): SGHTA, FQGNSA. CDR3 region: CASSIGTRETQYF. CDR3 nucleotide sequence: TGTGCCAGCAGCATCGGGACTAGAGAGACCCAGTACTTC.

This clonotype has a handful of counts. V usage is TRBV12-3 or TRBV12-4 and J usage is TRBJ1-1; D call uncertain. The V gene lost 1 base and the J gene lost 1 base, with 10 bases spanning the gap. This CDR3 contains 15 residues. CDR3 coding DNA: TGTGCCAGCAGTTTAGTTAGTGGGGAGAACACTGAAGCTTTCTTT. Translated: CASSLVSGENTEAFF.